The present TCR beta chain was sequenced within a study of early T cells in non-severe SARS-CoV-2 infection. In the study overall: Alpha and beta chains were unpaired, from unsorted whole-blood bulk RNA.

The length of the CDR3 is 16 residues. Germline lookup yields CDR1 SGHAT and CDR2 FQNNGV. J lost 5 bases, V lost 3 bases, and 13 bases had no gene match. This clonotype was seen many times. Its antigen remains unknown. The study's findings and limits: VDJdb matching, biased toward anti-spike CD8 responses, missed private and CD4 specificities.

Each single cDNA molecule received a unique molecular identifier. TCRdb re-called the 5' RACE reads with MiXCR, one entry per CDR3 protein. The sample consists of tens of thousands of distinct CDR3 sequences, about 12% of them appearing once. The source of this sequence is an adult who was a healthcare worker with PCR-confirmed SARS-CoV-2 infection or an uninfected control (not recorded which). The sequencing sample was made of whole blood. The chain is built from TRBV11-2 and TRBJ2-7, with 7 bases aligning to TRBD2. CDR3 residues: CASSFGAGVLDNEQYF. CDR3 bases: TGTGCCAGCAGCTTTGGGGCGGGAGTACTTGATAACGAGCAGTACTTC.